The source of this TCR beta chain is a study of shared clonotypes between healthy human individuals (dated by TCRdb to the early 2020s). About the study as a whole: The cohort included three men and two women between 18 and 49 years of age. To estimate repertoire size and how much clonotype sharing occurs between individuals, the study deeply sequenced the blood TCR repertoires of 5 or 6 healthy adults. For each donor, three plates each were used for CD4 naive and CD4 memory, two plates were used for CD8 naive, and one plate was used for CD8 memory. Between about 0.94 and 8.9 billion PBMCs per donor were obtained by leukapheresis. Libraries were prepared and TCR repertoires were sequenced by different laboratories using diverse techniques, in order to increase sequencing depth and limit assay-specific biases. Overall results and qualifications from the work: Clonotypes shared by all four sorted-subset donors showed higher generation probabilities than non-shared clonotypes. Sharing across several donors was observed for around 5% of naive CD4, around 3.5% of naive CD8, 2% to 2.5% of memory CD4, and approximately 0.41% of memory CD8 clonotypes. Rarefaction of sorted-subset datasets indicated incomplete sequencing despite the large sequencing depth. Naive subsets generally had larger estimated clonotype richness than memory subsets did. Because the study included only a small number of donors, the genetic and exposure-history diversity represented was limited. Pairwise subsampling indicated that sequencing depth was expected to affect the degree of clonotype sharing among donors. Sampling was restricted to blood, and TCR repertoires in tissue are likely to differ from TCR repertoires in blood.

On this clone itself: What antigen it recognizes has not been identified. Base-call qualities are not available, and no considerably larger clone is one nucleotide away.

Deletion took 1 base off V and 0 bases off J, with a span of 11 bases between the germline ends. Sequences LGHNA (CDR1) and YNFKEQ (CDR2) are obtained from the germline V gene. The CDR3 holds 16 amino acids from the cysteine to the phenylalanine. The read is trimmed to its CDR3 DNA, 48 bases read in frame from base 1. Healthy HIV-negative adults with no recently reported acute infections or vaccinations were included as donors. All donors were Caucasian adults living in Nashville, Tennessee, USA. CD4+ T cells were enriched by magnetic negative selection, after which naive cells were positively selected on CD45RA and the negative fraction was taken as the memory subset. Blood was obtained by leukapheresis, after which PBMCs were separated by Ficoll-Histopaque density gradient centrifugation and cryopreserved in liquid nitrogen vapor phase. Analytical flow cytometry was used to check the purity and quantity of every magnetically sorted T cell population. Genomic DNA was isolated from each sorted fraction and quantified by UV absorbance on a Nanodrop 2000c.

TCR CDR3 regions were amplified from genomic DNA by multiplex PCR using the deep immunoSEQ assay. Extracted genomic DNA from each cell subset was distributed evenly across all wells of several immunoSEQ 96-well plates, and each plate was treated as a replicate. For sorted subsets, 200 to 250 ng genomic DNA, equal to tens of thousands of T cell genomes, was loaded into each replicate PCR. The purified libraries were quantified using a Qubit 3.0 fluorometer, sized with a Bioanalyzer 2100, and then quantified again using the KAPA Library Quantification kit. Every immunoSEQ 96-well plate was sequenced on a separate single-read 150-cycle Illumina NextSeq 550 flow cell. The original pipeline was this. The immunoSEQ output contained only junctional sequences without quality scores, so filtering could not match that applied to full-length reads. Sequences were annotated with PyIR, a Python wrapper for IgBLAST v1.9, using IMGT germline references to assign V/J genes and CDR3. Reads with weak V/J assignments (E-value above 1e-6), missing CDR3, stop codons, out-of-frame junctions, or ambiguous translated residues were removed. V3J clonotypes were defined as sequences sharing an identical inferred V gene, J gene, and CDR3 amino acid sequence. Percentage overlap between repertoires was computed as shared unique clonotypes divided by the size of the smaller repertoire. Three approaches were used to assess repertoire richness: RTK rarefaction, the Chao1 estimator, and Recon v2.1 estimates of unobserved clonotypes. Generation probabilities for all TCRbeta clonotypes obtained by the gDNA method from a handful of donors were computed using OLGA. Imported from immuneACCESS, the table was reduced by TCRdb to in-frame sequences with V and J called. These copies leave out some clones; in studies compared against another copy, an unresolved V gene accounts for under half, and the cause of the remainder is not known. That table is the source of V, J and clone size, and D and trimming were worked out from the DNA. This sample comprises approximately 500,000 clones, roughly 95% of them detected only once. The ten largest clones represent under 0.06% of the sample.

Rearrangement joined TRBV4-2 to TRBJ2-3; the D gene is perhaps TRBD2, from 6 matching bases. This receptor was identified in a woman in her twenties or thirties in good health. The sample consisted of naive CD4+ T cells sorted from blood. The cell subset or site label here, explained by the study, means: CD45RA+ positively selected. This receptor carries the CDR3 CASSQAERASTDTQYF. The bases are TGTGCCAGCAGCCAAGCCGAGCGGGCCAGCACAGATACGCAGTATTTT.